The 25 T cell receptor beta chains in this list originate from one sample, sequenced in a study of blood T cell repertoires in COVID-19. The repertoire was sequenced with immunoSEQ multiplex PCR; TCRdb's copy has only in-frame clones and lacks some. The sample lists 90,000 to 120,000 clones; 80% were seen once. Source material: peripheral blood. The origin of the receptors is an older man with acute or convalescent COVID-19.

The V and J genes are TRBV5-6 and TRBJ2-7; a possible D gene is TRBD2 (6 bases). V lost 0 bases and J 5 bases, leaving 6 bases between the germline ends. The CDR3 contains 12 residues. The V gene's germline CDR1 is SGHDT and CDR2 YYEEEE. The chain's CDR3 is CASSLGEDEQYF. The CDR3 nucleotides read TGTGCCAGCAGCTTGGGGGAGGACGAGCAGTACTTC.

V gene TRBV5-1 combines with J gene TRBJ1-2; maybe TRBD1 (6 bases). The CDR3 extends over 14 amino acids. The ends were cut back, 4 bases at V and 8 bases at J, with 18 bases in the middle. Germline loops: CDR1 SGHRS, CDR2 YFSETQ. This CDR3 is CASSTPSTGNGYTF. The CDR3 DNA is TGCGCCAGCAGCACACCATCCACAGGGAACGGCTACACCTTC. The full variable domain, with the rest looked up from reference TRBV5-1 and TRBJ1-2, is KAGVTQTPRYLIKTRGQQVTLSCSPISGHRSVSWYQQTPGQGLQFLFEYFSETQRNKGNFPGRFSGRQFSNSRSEMNVSTLELGDSALYLCASSTPSTGNGYTFGSGTRLTVV.

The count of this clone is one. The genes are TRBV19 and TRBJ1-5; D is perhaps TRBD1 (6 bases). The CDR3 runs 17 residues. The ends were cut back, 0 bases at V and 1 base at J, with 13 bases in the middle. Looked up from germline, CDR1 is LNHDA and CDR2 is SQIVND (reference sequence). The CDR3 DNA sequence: TGTGCCAGTAGTATAGAAACCCGGACAGACAGCAATCAGCCCCAGCATTTT. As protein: CASSIETRTDSNQPQHF.

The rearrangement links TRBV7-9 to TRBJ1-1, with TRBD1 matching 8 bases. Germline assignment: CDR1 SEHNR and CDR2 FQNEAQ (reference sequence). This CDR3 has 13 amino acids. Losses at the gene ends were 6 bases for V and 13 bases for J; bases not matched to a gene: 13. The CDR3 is CASRLGQAAGDFF. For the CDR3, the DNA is TGTGCCAGCAGACTGGGACAGGCGGCGGGAGATTTCTTT.

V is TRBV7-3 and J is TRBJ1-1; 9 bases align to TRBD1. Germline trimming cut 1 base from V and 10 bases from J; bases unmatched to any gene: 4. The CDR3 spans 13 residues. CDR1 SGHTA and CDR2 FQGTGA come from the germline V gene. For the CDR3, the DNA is TGTGCCAGCAGCTTAAACCCGGGACAGGGAGCTTTCTTT. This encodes CASSLNPGQGAFF.

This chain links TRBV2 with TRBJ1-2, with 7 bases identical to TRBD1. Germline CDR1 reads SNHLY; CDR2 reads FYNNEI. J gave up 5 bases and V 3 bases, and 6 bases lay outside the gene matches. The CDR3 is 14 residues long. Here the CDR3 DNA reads TGTGCCAGCAGTGACGGGACAGTCAGATATGGCTACACCTTC. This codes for CASSDGTVRYGYTF.

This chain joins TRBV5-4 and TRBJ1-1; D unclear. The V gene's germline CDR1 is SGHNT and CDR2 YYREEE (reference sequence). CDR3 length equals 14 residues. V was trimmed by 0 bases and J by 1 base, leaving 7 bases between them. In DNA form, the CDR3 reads TGTGCCAGCAGCTTGGGTTGGGCGAACACTGAAGCTTTCTTT. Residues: CASSLGWANTEAFF.

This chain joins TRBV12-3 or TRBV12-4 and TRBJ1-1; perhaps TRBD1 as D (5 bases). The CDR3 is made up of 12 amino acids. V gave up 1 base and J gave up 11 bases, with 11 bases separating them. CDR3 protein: CASSLDPGGAFF. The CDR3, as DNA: TGTGCCAGCAGTTTAGATCCCGGGGGGGCTTTCTTT.

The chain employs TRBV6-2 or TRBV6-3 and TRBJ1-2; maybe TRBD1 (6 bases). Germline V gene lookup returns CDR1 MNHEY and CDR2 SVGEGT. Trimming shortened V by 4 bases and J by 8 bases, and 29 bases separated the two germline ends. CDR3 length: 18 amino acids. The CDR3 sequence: CASSSRYRNRVQAVGYTF. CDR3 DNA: TGTGCCAGCAGTTCTCGATACCGAAACAGGGTACAGGCAGTCGGCTACACCTTC.

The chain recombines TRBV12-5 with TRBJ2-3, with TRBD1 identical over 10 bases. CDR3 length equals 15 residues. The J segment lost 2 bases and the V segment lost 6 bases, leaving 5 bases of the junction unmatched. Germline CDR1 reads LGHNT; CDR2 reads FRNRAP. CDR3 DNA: TGTGCTAGTGGCCGGACAGGGGGAGACACAGATACGCAGTATTTT. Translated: CASGRTGGDTDTQYF.

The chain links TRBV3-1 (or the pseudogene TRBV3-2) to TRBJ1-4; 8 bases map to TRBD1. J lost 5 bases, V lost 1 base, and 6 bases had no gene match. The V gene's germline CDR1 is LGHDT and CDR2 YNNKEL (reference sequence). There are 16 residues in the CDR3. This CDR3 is CASSQGRTGLNEKLFF. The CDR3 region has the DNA TGTGCCAGCAGCCAAGGACGGACAGGGTTGAATGAAAAACTGTTTTTT.

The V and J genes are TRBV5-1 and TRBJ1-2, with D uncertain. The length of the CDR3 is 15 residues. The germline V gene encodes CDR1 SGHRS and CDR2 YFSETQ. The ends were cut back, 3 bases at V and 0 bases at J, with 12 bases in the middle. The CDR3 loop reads CASSWGDGTNYGYTF. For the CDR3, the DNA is TGCGCCAGCAGCTGGGGAGACGGAACTAACTATGGCTACACCTTC.

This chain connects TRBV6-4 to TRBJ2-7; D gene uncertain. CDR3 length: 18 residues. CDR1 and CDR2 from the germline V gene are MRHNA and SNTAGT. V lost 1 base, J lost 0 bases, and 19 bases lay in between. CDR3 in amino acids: CASSDFGSGGYISYEQYF. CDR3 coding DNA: TGTGCCAGCAGTGACTTTGGCTCTGGCGGATACATCTCCTACGAGCAGTACTTC.

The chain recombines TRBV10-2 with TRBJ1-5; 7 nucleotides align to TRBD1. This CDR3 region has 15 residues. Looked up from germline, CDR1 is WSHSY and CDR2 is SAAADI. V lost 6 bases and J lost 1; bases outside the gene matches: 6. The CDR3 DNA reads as TGCGCCAGCAGCCCGGGACAGCGAAGCAATCAGCCCCAGCATTTT. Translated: CASSPGQRSNQPQHF.

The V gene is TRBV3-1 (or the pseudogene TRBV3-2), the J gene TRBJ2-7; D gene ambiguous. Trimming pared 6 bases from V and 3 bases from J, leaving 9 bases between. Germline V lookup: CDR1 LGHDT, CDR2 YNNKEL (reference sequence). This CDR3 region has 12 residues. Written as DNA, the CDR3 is TGTGCCAGCAGTCAGAGGCGCTACGAGCAGTACTTC. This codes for CASSQRRYEQYF.

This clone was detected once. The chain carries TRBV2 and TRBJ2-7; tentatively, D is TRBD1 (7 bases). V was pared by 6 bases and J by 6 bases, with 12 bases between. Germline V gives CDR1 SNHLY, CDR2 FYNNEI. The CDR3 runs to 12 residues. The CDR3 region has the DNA TGTGCCAGCAGGGAGGGGGCGAGCGAGCAGTACTTC. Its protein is CASREGASEQYF.

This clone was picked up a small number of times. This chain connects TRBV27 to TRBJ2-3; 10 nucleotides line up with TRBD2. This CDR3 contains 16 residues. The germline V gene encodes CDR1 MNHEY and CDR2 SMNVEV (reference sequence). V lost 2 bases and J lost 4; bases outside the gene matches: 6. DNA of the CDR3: TGTGCCAGCAGTTTAGTTCCTAGCGGGGGTGCAGATACGCAGTATTTT. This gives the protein CASSLVPSGGADTQYF.

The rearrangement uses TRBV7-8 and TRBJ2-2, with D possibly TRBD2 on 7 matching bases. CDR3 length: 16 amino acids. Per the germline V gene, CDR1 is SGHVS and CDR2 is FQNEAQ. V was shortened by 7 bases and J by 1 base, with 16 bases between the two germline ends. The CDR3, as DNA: TGTGCCAGCAATAAAGCGGGGACACAGAACACCGGGGAGCTGTTTTTT. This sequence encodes CASNKAGTQNTGELFF.

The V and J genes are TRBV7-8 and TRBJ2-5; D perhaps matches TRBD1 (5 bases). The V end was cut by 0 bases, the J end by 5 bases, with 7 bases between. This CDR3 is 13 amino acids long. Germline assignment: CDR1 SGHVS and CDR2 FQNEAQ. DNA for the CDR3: TGTGCCAGCAGCTTAGCAGGGGTCGAGACCCAGTACTTC. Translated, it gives CASSLAGVETQYF.

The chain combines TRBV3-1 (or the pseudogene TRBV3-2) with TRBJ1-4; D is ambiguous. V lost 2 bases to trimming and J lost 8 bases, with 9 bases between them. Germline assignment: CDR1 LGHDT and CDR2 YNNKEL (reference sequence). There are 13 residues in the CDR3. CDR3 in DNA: TGTGCCAGCAGCCAACCTGACAAAGAAAAACTGTTTTTT. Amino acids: CASSQPDKEKLFF.

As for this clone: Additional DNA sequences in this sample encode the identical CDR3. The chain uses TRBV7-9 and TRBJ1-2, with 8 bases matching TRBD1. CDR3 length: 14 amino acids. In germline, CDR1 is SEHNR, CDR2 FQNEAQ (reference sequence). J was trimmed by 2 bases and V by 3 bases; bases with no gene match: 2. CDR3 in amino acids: CASSLDRVNYGYTF. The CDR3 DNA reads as TGTGCCAGCAGCTTGGACAGGGTGAACTATGGCTACACCTTC. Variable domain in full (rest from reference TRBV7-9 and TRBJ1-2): DTGVSQNPRHKITKRGQNVTFRCDPISEHNRLYWYRQTLGQGPEFLTYFQNEAQLEKSRLLSDRFSAERPKGSFSTLEIQRTEQGDSAMYLCASSLDRVNYGYTFGSGTRLTVV.

The CDR3 is CASSLDLRGGATDTQYF. As DNA, the CDR3 is TGTGCCAGCAGCTTAGACTTGCGCGGGGGGGCAACAGATACGCAGTATTTT. This chain joins TRBV7-9 and TRBJ2-3, with TRBD2 identical over 9 bases. CDR1 is SEHNR, CDR2 FQNEAQ, per germline (reference sequence). This CDR3 spans 17 amino acids. Trimming cost V 1 base and J 3 bases; bases outside gene matches: 8.

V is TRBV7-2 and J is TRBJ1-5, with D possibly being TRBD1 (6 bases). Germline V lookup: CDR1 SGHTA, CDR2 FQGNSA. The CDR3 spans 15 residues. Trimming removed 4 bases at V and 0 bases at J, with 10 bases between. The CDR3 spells CASSSGQFSNQPQHF. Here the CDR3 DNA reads TGTGCCAGCAGCTCCGGACAGTTTAGCAATCAGCCCCAGCATTTT.

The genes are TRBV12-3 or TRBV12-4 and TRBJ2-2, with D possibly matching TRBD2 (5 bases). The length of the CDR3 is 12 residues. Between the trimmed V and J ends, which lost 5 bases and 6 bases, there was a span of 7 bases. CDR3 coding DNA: TGTGCCAGCAGTCTTAGCGCCGGGGAGCTGTTTTTT. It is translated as CASSLSAGELFF.

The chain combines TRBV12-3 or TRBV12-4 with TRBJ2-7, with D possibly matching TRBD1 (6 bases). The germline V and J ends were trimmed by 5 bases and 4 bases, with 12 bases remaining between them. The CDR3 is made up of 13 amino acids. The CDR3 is CASSVGGKYEQYF. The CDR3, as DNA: TGTGCCAGCAGTGTTGGGGGCAAGTACGAGCAGTACTTC.